This T cell receptor beta chain stems from a study of T cells in Graves' hyperthyroidism and ophthalmopathy. Study-wide background: The blood sample was taken at first diagnosis, before treatment began.

Germline V gene data show CDR1 as DFQATT and CDR2 as SNEGSKA (reference sequence). J was trimmed by 3 bases and V by 1 base; bases with no gene match: 5. This CDR3 is built from 15 residues. This clonotype was observed at least ten times. Among ophthalmopathy patients, the Clinical Activity Score reached at least 3, the NOSPECS grade reached at least 4, and duration remained under 3 months. Patients showing uncontrolled infection, other autoimmune disease, pregnancy or lactation were ineligible. The investigators amplified TCR beta CDR3 regions from RNA transcripts. First-round RT-PCR of the TCR CDR3 relied on the HTBI primer set. TCRdb independently ran MiXCR on the multiplex PCR reads; one entry per CDR3 protein. The table includes under 500,000 distinct CDR3 sequences, roughly an eighth detected once.

This sequence joins TRBV20-1 and TRBJ2-7, with 11 bases lining up with TRBD2. The source is a man aged 50 to 59 with Graves' ophthalmopathy. The sequencing sample was made of blood. DNA of the CDR3: TGCAGTGCTAGAGGGACTAGCGGGCAAATCTACGAGCAGTACTTC. Translating it yields CSARGTSGQIYEQYF.